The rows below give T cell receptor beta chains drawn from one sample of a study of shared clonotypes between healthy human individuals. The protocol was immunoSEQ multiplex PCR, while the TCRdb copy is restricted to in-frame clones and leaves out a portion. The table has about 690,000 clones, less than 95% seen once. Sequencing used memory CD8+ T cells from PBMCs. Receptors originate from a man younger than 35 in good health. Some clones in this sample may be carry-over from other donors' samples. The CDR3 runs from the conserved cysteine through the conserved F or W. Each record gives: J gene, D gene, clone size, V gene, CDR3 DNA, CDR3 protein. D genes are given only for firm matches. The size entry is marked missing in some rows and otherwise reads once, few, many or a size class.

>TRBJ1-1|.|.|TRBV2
TGTGCCAGCAGTGACAGGCTGAACACTGAAGCTTTCTTT
CASSDRLNTEAFF
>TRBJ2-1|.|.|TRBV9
TGTGCCAGCAGCGTAGATGGCAGACCCTACAATGAGCAGTTCTTC
CASSVDGRPYNEQFF
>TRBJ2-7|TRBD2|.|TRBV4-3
TGCGCCAGCAGCCAAGAACCGCTAGCGGCAGGCGCCTACGAGCAGTACTTC
CASSQEPLAAGAYEQYF
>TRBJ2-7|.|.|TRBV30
TGTGCCTGGAGTGTAACTTCCTACGAGCAGTACTTC
CAWSVTSYEQYF
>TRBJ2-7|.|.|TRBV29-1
TGCAGCGTCCTCAGAGCCTACGAGCAGTACTTC
CSVLRAYEQYF
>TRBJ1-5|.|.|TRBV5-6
TGTGCCAGCAGCTTGACAGTCAATCAGCCCCAGCATTTT
CASSLTVNQPQHF
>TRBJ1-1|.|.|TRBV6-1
TGTGCCAGCAGTGACCCTGGGCCTGAAGCTTTCTTT
CASSDPGPEAFF
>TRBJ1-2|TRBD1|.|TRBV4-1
TGCGCCAGCAGCCCCCGGGACAGGACTACTTCCTATGGCTACACCTTC
CASSPRDRTTSYGYTF
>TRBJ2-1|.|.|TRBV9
TGTGCCAGCAGCGTAGAAGGCACGGGACCCTACAATGAGCAGTTCTTC
CASSVEGTGPYNEQFF
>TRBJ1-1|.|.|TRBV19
TGTGCCAGTAACCCCTCCCAGGGCAACCCTGAAGCTTTCTTT
CASNPSQGNPEAFF
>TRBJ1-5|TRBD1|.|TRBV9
TGTGCCAGCAGCGCGGGGACAGGGGAAGAGTACAATCAGCCCCAGCATTTT
CASSAGTGEEYNQPQHF
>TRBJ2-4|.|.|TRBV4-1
TGCGCCAGCAGCCAAGATTTTTCAATACCAAACATTCAGTACTTC
CASSQDFSIPNIQYF
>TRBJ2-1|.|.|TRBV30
TGTGCCTGGAGAGCGGAGAATTACAATGAGCAGTTCTTC
CAWRAENYNEQFF
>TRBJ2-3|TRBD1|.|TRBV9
TGTGCCAGCAGCGTACACCAGGGGGCTGGGACAGATACGCAGTATTTT
CASSVHQGAGTDTQYF
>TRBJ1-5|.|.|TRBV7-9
TGTGCCAGCAGCTTAGAGGGTGGGCAGTATAGCAATCAGCCCCAGCATTTT
CASSLEGGQYSNQPQHF
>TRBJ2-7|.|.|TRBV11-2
TGTGCCAGCAGCTTAGCCCTGGACAGCGGCCTCGAGCAGTACTTC
CASSLALDSGLEQYF
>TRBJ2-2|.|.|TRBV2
TGTGCCAGCAGTGCCTTTAGGGGCGCCGGGGAGCTGTTTTTT
CASSAFRGAGELFF
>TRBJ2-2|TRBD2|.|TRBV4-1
TGCGCCAGCAGCCCAACCAAGATATTAGGGACTAGGGACACCGGGGAGCTGTTTTTT
CASSPTKILGTRDTGELFF
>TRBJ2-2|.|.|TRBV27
TGTGCCAGCACGAGAACCAAAATGCCTAGCCTAGCAGACACCGGGGAGCTGTTTTTT
CASTRTKMPSLADTGELFF
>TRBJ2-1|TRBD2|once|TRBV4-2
TGTGCCAGCAGACCTACTAGCGGGATTGAGCAGTTCTTC
CASRPTSGIEQFF
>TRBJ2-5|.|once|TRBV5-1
TGCGCCAGCAGCTTGGGCATGGGTCAGGAGACCCAGTACTTC
CASSLGMGQETQYF
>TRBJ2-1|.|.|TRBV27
TGTGCCAGCACCCTAGGGCCCAAGCAGTTCTTC
CASTLGPKQFF
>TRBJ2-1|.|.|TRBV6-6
TGTGCCAGCAGTCCGGACAGCTCCCTACCCAATGAGCAGTTCTTC
CASSPDSSLPNEQFF
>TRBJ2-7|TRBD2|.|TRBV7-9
TGTGCCAGCAGCCCCGGACTAGCTGGGGAGCAGTACTTC
CASSPGLAGEQYF
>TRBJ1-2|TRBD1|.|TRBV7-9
TGTGCCAGCAGCCCGAGGACAGGACGCGGTCCTGGCTACACCTTC
CASSPRTGRGPGYTF
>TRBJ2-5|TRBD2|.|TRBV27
TGTGCCAGCAGTTTACTGGCGGGAGTTATAGAGACCCAGTACTTC
CASSLLAGVIETQYF
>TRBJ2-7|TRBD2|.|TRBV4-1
TGCGCCAGCAGCCAAGAGCCTAGCGGGACCTACGAGCAGTACTTC
CASSQEPSGTYEQYF
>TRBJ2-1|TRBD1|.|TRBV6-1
TGTGCCAGCAGTGATCTCGCTTACCCAGGGGGCGGGTATGAGCAGTTCTTC
CASSDLAYPGGGYEQFF
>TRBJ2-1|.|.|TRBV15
TGTGCCACCAGTGCCAGGGCCCCCAATGAGCAGTTCTTC
CATSARAPNEQFF
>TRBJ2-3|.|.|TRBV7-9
TGTGCCAGCACCCCCTGGGATTCTACAGATACGCAGTATTTT
CASTPWDSTDTQYF
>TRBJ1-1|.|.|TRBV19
TGTGCCAGTTCCGACTCTTGGGGCACTGAAGCTTTCTTT
CASSDSWGTEAFF
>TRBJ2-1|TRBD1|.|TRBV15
TGTGCCACCAGCAGCTCGGGGACAGGGGGGGCTGAGCAGTTCTTC
CATSSSGTGGAEQFF
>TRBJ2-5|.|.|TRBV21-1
TGTGCCAGCAGCAAAGGCACGGGGACTAAGGGTTTGGAGACCCAGTACTTC
CASSKGTGTKGLETQYF
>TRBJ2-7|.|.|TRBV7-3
TGTGCCAGCAGCTTAATCGGGGGCGGATCCTACGAGCAGTACTTC
CASSLIGGGSYEQYF
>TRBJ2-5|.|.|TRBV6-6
TGTGCCAGCAGGGTAGTGGGGGGGACCCAGTACTTC
CASRVVGGTQYF
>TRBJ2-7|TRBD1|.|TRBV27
TGTGCCAGCACAGACCGACAGGGGGAGAACGAGCAGTACTTC
CASTDRQGENEQYF
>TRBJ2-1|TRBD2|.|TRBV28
TGTGCCAGCAGCCTATGGGGGGGGACTAGCGACTACAATGAGCAGTTCTTC
CASSLWGGTSDYNEQFF
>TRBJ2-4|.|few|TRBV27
TGTGCCAGCAGTTTAAGTCGGTTGGCCGGAGCCAAAAACATTCAGTACTTC
CASSLSRLAGAKNIQYF
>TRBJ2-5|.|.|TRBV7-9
TGTGCCAGCAGGCCGCCGTACCAAGAGACCCAGTACTTC
CASRPPYQETQYF
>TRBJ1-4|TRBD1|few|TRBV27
TGTGCCAGCAGCCACAGGGGACCCTCCAATGAAAAACTGTTTTTT
CASSHRGPSNEKLFF
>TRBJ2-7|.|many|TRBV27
TGTGCCAGCAGTTTCCGGGCAGGGCGCGCCTACGAGCAGTACTTC
CASSFRAGRAYEQYF